A selection of T cell receptor beta chains follows, all from one sample in a study of blood T cell repertoires in COVID-19. Data came from immunoSEQ multiplex PCR; TCRdb stores just in-frame clones and leaves some out. This table has 250,000 to 350,000 clones, over 75% appearing once. The specimen sequenced was peripheral blood. Every receptor here comes from a woman aged 60-75 years with acute or convalescent COVID-19. Each CDR3 is given with its conserved first and last residue. The order of the fields is V gene, clone size, CDR3 protein. Size is stated for part of the rows, as once, few or many counts, or as a class when the clone is expanded.

TRBV6-2/TRBV6-3 - CASSYVELWNTEAFF
TRBV24-1 - CATQATVNTEAFF
TRBV15 once CATSKGRAGEKLFF
TRBV6-5 - CASSYSGGGSINTQYF
TRBV28 once CASSSHGGGRDTQYF
TRBV18 - CASSQADRIAYNEQFF
TRBV11-3 - CASSLGGAGEQYF
TRBV3-1/TRBV3-2 - CASSPGRGGEQYF
TRBV18 - CASSPLSAGSYEQYF
TRBV6-5 - CASSYSQPGWGVEAFF
TRBV27 - CASSFVRAMNTEAFF
TRBV5-1 - CASSLAGGEQYF
TRBV11-2 - CASSSGGYEQYF
TRBV5-4 - CASSLDSVLALTYEQYF
TRBV5-6 - CASSLGHRGIYGYTF
TRBV7-3 - CASSSPLAGRGDTQYF